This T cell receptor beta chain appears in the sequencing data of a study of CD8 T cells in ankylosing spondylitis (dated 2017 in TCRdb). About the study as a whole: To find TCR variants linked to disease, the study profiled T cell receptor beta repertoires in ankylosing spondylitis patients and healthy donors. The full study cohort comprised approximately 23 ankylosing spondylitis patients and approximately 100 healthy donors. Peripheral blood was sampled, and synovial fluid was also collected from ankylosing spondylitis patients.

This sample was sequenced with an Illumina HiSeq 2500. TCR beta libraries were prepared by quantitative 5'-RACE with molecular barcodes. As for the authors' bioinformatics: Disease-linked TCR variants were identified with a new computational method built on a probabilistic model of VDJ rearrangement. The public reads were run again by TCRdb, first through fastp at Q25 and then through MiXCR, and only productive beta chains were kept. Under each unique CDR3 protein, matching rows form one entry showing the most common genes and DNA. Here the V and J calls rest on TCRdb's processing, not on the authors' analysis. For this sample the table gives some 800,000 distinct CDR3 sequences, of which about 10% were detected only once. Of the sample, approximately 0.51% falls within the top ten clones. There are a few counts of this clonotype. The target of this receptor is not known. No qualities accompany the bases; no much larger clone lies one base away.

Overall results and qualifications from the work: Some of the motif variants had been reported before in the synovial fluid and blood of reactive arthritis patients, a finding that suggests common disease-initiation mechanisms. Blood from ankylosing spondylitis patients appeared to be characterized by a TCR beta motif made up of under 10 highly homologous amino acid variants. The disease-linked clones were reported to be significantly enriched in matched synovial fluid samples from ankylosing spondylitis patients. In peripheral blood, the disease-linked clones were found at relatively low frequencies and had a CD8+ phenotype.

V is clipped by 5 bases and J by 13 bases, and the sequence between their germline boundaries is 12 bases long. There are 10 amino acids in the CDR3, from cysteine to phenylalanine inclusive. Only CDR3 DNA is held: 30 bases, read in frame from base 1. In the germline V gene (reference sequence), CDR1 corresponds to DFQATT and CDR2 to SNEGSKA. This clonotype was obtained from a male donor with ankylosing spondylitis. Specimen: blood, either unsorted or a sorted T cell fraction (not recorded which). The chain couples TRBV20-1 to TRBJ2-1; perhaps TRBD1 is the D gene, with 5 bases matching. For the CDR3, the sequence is CSAQGGSQFF. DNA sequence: TGCAGTGCTCAGGGCGGATCTCAGTTCTTC.